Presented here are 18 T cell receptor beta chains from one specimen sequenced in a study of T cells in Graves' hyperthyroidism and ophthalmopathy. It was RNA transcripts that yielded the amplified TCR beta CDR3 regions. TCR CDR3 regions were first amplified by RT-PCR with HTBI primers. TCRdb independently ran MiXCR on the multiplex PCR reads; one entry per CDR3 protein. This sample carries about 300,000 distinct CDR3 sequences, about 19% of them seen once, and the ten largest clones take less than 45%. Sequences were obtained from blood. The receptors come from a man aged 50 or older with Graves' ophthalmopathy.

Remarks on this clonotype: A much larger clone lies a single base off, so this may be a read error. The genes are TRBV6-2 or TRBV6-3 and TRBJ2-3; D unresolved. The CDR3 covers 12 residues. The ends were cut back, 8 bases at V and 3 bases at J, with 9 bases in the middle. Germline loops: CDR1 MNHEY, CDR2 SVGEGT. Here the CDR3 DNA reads TGTGCCAGCGGCCCTGAGACAGATACGCAGTATTTT. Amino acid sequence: CASGPETDTQYF.

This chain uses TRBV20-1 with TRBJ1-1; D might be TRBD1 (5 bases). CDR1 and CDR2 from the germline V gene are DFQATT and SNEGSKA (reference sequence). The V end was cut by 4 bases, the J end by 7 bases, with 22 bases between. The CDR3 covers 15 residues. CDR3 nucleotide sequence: TGCAGTGCTACCCCCCGGGACCACCCTACTTTTGAAGCTTTCTTT. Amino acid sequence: CSATPRDHPTFEAFF.

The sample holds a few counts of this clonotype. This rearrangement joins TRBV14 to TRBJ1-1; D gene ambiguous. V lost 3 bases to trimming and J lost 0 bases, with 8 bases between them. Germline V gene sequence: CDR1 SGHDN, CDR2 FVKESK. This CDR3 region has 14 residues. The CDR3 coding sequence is TGTGCCAGCAGCCAGAAGAGGGTGAACACTGAAGCTTTCTTT. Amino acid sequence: CASSQKRVNTEAFF.

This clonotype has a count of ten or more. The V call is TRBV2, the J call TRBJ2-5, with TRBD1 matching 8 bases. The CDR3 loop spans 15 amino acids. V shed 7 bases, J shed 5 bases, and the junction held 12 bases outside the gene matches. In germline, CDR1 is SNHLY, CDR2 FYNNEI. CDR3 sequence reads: CASTASRTGSETQYF. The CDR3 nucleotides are TGTGCCAGCACCGCCTCGAGGACAGGGAGCGAGACCCAGTACTTC. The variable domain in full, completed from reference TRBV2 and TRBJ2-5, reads EPEVTQTPSHQVTQMGQEVILRCVPISNHLYFYWYRQILGQKVEFLVSFYNNEISEKSEIFDDQFSVERPDGSNFTLKIRSTKLEDSAMYFCASTASRTGSETQYFGPGTRLLVL.

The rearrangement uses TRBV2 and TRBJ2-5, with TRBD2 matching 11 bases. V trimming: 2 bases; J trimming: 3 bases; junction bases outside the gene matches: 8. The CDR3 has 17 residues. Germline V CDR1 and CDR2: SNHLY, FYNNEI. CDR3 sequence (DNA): TGTGCCAGCAGTGAAAACTCGCTGGGACTAGCGGAAGAGACCCAGTACTTC. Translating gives CASSENSLGLAEETQYF.

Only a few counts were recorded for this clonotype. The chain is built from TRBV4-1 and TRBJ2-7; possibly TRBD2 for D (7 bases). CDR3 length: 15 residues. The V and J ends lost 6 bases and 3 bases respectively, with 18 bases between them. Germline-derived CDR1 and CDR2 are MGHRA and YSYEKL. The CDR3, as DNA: TGCGCCAGCAGTCGAGGGGGGGAGTTGGACTACGAGCAGTACTTC. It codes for CASSRGGELDYEQYF.

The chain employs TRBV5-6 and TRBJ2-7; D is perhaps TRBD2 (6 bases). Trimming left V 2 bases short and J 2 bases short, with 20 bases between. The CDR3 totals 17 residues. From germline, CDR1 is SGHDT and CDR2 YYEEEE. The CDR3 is CASSFGMSSEGTYEQYF. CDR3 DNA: TGTGCCAGCAGCTTTGGTATGTCTAGCGAGGGGACCTACGAGCAGTACTTC.

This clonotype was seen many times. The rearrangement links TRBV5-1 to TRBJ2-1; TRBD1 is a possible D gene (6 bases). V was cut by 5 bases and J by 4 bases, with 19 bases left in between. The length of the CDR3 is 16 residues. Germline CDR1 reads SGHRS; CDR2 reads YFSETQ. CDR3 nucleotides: TGCGCCAGCAGTGCCCGACCGGGACACCCGTACAATGAGCAGTTCTTC. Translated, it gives CASSARPGHPYNEQFF. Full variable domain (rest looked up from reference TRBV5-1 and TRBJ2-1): KAGVTQTPRYLIKTRGQQVTLSCSPISGHRSVSWYQQTPGQGLQFLFEYFSETQRNKGNFPGRFSGRQFSNSRSEMNVSTLELGDSALYLCASSARPGHPYNEQFFGPGTRLTVL.

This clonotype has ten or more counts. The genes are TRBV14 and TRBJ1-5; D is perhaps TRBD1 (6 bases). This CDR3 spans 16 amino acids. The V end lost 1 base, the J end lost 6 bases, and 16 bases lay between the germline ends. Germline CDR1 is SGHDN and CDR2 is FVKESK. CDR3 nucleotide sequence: TGTGCCAGCAGCCAAGGGGGGGCCTTTATCCCTCAGCCCCAGCATTTT. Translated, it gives CASSQGGAFIPQPQHF.

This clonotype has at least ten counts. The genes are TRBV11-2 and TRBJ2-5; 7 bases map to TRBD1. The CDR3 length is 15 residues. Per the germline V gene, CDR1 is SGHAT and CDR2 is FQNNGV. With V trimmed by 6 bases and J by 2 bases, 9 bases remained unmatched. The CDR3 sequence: CASSGTERTQETQYF. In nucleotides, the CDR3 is TGTGCCAGCAGTGGGACAGAGCGAACTCAAGAGACCCAGTACTTC.

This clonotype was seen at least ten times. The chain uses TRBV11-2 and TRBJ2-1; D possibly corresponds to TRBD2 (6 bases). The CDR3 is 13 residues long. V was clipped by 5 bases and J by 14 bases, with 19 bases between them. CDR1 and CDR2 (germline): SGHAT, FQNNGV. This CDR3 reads CASSQTSLGREFF. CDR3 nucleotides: TGTGCCAGCAGCCAAACTAGCTTGGGGCGGGAGTTCTTC. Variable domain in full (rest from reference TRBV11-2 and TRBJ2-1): EAGVAQSPRYKIIEKRQSVAFWCNPISGHATLYWYQQILGQGPKLLIQFQNNGVVDDSQLPKDRFSAERLKGVDSTLKIQPAKLEDSAVYLCASSQTSLGREFFGPGTRLTVL.

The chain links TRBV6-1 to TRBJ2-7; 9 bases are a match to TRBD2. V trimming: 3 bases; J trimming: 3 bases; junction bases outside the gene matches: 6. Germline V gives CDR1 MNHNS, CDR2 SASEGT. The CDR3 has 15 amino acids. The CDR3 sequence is CASSEREGPDYEQYF. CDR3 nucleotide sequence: TGTGCCAGCAGTGAGCGGGAGGGCCCCGACTACGAGCAGTACTTC.

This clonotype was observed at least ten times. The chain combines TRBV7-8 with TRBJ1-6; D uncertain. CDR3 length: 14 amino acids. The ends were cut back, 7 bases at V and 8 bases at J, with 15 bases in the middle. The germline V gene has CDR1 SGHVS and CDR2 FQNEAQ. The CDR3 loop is CASNPDMGDSPLHF. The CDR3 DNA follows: TGTGCCAGCAACCCCGACATGGGCGATTCACCCCTCCACTTT.

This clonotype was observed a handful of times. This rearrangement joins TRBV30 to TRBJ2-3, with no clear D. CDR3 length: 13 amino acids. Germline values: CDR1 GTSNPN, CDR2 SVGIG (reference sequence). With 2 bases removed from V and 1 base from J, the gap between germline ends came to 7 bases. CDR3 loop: CAWSKKGTDTQYF. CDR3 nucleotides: TGTGCCTGGAGTAAGAAGGGCACAGATACGCAGTATTTT.

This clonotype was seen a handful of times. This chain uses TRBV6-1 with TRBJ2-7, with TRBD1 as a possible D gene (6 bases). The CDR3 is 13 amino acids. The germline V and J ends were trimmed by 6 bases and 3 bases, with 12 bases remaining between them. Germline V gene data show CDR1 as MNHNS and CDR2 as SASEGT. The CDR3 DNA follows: TGTGCCAGCAGGACCGGACAGCTCTACGAGCAGTACTTC. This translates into CASRTGQLYEQYF.

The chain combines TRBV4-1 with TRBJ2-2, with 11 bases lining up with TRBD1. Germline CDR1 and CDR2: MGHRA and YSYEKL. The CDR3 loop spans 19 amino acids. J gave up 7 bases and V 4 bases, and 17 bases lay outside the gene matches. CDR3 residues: CASSRRDQRTGGLGGELFF. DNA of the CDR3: TGCGCCAGCAGCCGAAGGGATCAGAGGACAGGGGGCCTCGGCGGGGAGCTGTTTTTT.

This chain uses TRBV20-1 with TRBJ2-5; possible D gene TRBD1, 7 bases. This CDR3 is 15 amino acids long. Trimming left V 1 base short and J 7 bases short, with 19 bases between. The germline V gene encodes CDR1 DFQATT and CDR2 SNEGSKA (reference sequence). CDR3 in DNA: TGCAGTGCTAGAGGGGGGGACACCCCAGGGGGGACCCAGTACTTC. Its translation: CSARGGDTPGGTQYF.

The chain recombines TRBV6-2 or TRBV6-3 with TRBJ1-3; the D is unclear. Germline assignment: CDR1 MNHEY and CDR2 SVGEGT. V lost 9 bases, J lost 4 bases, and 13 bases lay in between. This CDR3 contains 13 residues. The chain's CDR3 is CARRGSIGNTIYF. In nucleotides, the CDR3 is TGTGCCAGGCGAGGATCGATCGGAAACACCATATATTTT.